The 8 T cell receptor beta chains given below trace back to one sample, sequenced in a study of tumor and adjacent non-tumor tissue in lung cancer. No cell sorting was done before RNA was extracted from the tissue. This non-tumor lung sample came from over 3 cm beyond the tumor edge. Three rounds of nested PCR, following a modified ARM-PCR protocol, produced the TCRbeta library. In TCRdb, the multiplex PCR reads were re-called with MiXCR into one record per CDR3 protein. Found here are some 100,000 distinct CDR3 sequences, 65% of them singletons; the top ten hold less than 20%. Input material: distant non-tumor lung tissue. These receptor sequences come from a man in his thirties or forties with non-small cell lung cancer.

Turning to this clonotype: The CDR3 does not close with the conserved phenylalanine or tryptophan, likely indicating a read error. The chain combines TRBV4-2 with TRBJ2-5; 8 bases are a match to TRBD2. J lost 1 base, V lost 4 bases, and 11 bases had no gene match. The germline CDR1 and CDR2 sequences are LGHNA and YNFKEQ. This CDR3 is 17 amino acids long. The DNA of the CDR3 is TGTGCCAGCAGCCGCGACCCGGGACTAGGTCCCCAAGAGACCCAGTACTCC. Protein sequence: CASSRDPGLGPQETQYS.

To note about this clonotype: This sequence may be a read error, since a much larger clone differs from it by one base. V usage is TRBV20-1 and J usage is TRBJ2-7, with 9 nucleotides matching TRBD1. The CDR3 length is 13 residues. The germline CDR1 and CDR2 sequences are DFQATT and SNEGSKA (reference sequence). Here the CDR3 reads CNARDREPYEQYF. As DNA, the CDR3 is TGCAATGCTAGGGACAGGGAGCCCTACGAGCAGTACTTC.

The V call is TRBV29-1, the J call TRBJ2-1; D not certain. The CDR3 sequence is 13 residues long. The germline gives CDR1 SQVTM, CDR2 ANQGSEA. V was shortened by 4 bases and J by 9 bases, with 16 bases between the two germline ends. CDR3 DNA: TGCAGCGTTGTATTGCTACAGAACAGTGAGCAGTTCTTC. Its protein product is CSVVLLQNSEQFF.

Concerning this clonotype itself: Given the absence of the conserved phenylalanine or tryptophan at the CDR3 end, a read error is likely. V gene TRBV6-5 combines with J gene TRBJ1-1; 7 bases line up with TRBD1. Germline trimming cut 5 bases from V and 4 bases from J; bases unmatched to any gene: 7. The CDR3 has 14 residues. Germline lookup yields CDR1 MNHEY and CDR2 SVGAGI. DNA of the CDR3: TGTGCCAGCAGTCCGGAACAGGGGACCACTGAAGCTTTCTAT. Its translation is CASSPEQGTTEAFY.

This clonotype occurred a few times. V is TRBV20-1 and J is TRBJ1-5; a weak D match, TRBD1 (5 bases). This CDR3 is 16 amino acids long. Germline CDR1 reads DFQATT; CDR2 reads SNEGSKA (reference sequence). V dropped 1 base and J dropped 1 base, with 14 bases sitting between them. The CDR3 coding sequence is TGCAGTGCTAGAGGATTAGGAGGGGTAAGCAATCAGCCCCAGCATTTT. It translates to CSARGLGGVSNQPQHF.

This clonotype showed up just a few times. CDR3 coding DNA: TGCAGCTTTGTCAGGGGCACCTACGAGCAGTACTTC. Translation gives CSFVRGTYEQYF. The chain has TRBV29-1 and TRBJ2-7; D possibly corresponds to TRBD1 (6 bases). The V gene lost 8 bases and the J gene lost 2 bases, with 13 bases spanning the gap. The CDR3 covers 12 residues. Germline V gene data show CDR1 as SQVTM and CDR2 as ANQGSEA.

The CDR3 sequence is CSAERQSSHDEQFF. The CDR3 DNA is TGCAGTGCTGAGCGACAGAGCTCCCACGATGAGCAGTTCTTC. The rearrangement uses TRBV20-1 and TRBJ2-1, with a tentative D call TRBD1 (5 bases). V was cut by 5 bases and J by 8 bases, with 19 bases left in between. Per germline, CDR1 DFQATT and CDR2 SNEGSKA (reference sequence). This CDR3 region has 14 residues.

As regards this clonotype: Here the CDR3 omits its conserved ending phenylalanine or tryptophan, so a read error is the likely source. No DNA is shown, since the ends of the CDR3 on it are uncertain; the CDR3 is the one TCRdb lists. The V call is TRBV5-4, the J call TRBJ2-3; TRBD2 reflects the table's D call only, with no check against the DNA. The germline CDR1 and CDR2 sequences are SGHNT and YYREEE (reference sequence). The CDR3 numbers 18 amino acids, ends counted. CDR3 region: CASSPPGLAGAGTDTQYL.